These T cell receptor beta chains were read from a single sample in a study of T cell changes during pregnancy in multiple sclerosis. Assay used: immunoSEQ multiplex PCR; TCRdb lists only in-frame clones, some missing. The sample yields roughly 75,000 clones, about 92% seen once. Sequencing was performed on peripheral blood, taken after pregnancy. The receptors were gathered from a female donor in good health, enrolled as a control in a pregnancy study. CDR3s leave out the opening cysteine and the closing phenylalanine or tryptophan. Clone size is given for some rows only: seen once, a few or many times, or a class if the clone is expanded.

clone_size,j_call,v_call,cdr3_aa
NA,TRBJ2-5,TRBV5-3,ARTIAGTRTETQY
once,TRBJ2-1,TRBV14,ASSPHFHEQF
NA,TRBJ1-5,TRBV27,ASSWGGKQPQH
NA,TRBJ1-3,TRBV18,ASSPKTGDPGNTIY
NA,TRBJ2-7,TRBV9,ASSGQGQGVTEQY
NA,TRBJ2-1,TRBV7-9,ASSLEDGQGMYEQF
NA,TRBJ1-5,TRBV2,ASSESKPNQPQH
NA,TRBJ1-2,TRBV18,ASSPSDSLYGYT
NA,TRBJ2-1,TRBV18,ASSPMTGNYNEQF
NA,TRBJ2-6,TRBV28,ASSLGARGSGANVLT
once,TRBJ2-3,TRBV10-3,AIRRQDADTQY